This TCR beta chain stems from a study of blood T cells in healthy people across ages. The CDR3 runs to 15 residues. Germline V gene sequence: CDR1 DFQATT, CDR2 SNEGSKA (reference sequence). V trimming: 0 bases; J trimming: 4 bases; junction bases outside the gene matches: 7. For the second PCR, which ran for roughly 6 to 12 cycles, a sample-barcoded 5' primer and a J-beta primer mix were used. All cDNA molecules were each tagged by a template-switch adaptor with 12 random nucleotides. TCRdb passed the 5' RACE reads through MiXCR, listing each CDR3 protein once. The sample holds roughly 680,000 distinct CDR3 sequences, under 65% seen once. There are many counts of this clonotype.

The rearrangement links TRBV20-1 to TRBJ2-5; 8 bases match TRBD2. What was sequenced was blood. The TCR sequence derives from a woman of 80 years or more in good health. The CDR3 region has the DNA TGCAGTGCTAGAGAACCCAGCGGGAGTGGAGAGACCCAGTACTTC. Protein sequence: CSAREPSGSGETQYF.